The 13 T cell receptor beta chains listed next were all sequenced from one sample in a study of early T cells in non-severe SARS-CoV-2 infection. TCRdb re-analysed the 5' RACE reads in MiXCR, keeping a single row per CDR3 protein. Counted here are around 25,000 distinct CDR3 sequences, less than 7% occurring once; the ten biggest clones make up around 2.5%. The specimen sequenced was whole blood. These receptors all stem from an adult who was a healthcare worker with PCR-confirmed SARS-CoV-2 infection or an uninfected control (not recorded which).

This clonotype was detected a few times. The rearrangement links TRBV6-6 to TRBJ2-3; 9 bases are a match to TRBD1. Germline assignment: CDR1 MNHNY and CDR2 SVGAGI (reference sequence). This CDR3 comprises 15 residues. Losses at the gene ends were 5 bases for V and 4 bases for J; bases not matched to a gene: 7. CDR3: CASSPTGGESDTQYF. CDR3 in DNA: TGTGCCAGCAGTCCCACAGGGGGCGAGTCAGATACGCAGTATTTT.

This clonotype was counted at least ten times. CDR3 sequence reads: CASSLAPTQPQHF. The CDR3 coding sequence is TGCGCCAGCAGCTTGGCCCCAACTCAGCCCCAGCATTTT. This chain joins TRBV5-1 and TRBJ1-5; no reliable D call. The CDR3 is 13 residues long. The V end was cut by 0 bases, the J end by 6 bases, with 7 bases between. The germline gives CDR1 SGHRS, CDR2 YFSETQ.

The chain is built from TRBV7-9 and TRBJ2-7; D might be TRBD2 (6 bases). CDR3 length: 13 amino acids. The germline CDR1 and CDR2 sequences are SEHNR and FQNEAQ (reference sequence). The V end lost 4 bases, the J end lost 0 bases, and 7 bases lay between the germline ends. As DNA, the CDR3 is TGTGCCAGCAGCTCGGGGGACTCCTACGAGCAGTACTTC. It yields the protein CASSSGDSYEQYF.

V gene TRBV29-1 combines with J gene TRBJ2-7; TRBD2 might be the D (6 bases). Between the trimmed V and J ends, which lost 8 bases and 4 bases, there was a span of 15 bases. Per the germline V gene, CDR1 is SQVTM and CDR2 is ANQGSEA. The CDR3 is made up of 12 amino acids. The CDR3 nucleotides are TGCAGCTCCGGGACTTCACCTTACGAGCAGTACTTC. Translating gives CSSGTSPYEQYF.

Many counts were recorded for this clonotype. The chain uses TRBV12-3 or TRBV12-4 and TRBJ1-1; the match to TRBD1 covers 8 bases. The V gene end was trimmed by 2 bases and the J gene end by 4 bases; junction bases not matched to a gene: 6. This CDR3 comprises 15 residues. In DNA form, the CDR3 reads TGTGCCAGCAGTTTATTTGCAGGGGGCGGCACTGAAGCTTTCTTT. Translating it yields CASSLFAGGGTEAFF.

This clonotype was observed at least ten times. The chain links TRBV29-1 to TRBJ2-7; weak D call: TRBD2 (5 bases). The CDR3 has 12 amino acids. Germline lookup yields CDR1 SQVTM and CDR2 ANQGSEA. Deletions cut 6 bases from V and 7 bases from J, with 16 bases between. CDR3 region: CSVGRSGEEQYF. DNA of the CDR3: TGCAGCGTAGGAAGGTCCGGGGAGGAGCAGTACTTC.

This clonotype was counted ten times or more. The chain is built from TRBV18 and TRBJ2-5; D call uncertain. The CDR3 contains 12 residues. V was cut by 3 bases and J by 2 bases, with 4 bases left in between. Germline loops: CDR1 KGHSH, CDR2 LQKENI. CDR3 sequence (DNA): TGTGCCAGCTCACCGAAACAAGAGACCCAGTACTTC. As protein: CASSPKQETQYF.

J is TRBJ2-7 and V is TRBV5-8, with 8 positions matching TRBD1. This CDR3 region has 14 residues. Trimming removed 2 bases from V and 5 bases from J; junction bases left unmatched: 6. Germline lookup yields CDR1 SGHTS and CDR2 YDEGEE. CDR3 nucleotides: TGTGCCAGCAGCTTTCGACAGGGGACCAACGAGCAGTACTTC. This encodes CASSFRQGTNEQYF.

This clonotype showed up just a few times. V usage is TRBV2 and J usage is TRBJ2-1; TRBD2 agrees at 9 bases. V dropped 5 bases and J dropped 0; count of bases not matched to a gene: 2. This CDR3 is built from 15 residues. From germline, CDR1 is SNHLY and CDR2 FYNNEI. This CDR3 reads CASSRSGGSYNEQFF. The CDR3 region has the DNA TGTGCCAGCAGTCGTAGCGGGGGCTCCTACAATGAGCAGTTCTTC.

This clonotype has only a few counts. The chain couples TRBV7-6 to TRBJ1-6; no reliable D call. CDR3 length equals 19 residues. Between the trimmed V and J ends, which lost 2 bases and 0 bases, there was a span of 17 bases. The germline V gene has CDR1 SGHVS and CDR2 FNYEAQ. DNA of the CDR3: TGTGCCAGCAGCTTAACCCAAAGGCGGCCGAGCTCCTATAATTCACCCCTCCACTTT. Encoded protein: CASSLTQRRPSSYNSPLHF. Variable domain in full (rest from reference TRBV7-6 and TRBJ1-6): GAGVSQSPRYKVTKRGQDVALRCDPISGHVSLYWYRQALGQGPEFLTYFNYEAQQDKSGLPNDRFSAERPEGSISTLTIQRTEQRDSAMYRCASSLTQRRPSSYNSPLHFGNGTRLTVT.

This clonotype appeared many times. The rearrangement uses TRBV20-1 and TRBJ2-1; 10 nucleotides match TRBD2. The V and J ends lost 5 bases and 6 bases, in that order; junction bases with no gene match: 10. This CDR3 has 15 residues. Germline V gene data show CDR1 as DFQATT and CDR2 as SNEGSKA (reference sequence). The CDR3 DNA follows: TGCAGTGCTCCTCGCCGACTAGCGGGCGGCAATGAGCAGTTCTTC. Its translation is CSAPRRLAGGNEQFF.

CDR3 sequence: CASSRDGTYEQYF. In DNA form, the CDR3 reads TGCGCCAGCAGCCGGGACGGGACCTACGAGCAGTACTTC. The chain recombines TRBV5-1 with TRBJ2-7, with D perhaps TRBD1 or TRBD2 (5 bases each). This CDR3 has 13 residues. The V gene lost 4 bases and the J gene lost 2 bases, with 10 bases spanning the gap. The germline V gene encodes CDR1 SGHRS and CDR2 YFSETQ.

This clonotype was observed at least ten times. The rearrangement uses TRBV4-1 and TRBJ2-3, with 7 bases identical to TRBD2. The V segment lost 4 bases and the J segment 0 bases; nucleotides outside the gene matches: 10. The CDR3 sequence is 17 residues long. Germline values: CDR1 MGHRA, CDR2 YSYEKL. CDR3: CASSPTIWGGSTDTQYF. The DNA for the CDR3 is TGCGCCAGCAGCCCCACCATCTGGGGGGGAAGCACAGATACGCAGTATTTT.